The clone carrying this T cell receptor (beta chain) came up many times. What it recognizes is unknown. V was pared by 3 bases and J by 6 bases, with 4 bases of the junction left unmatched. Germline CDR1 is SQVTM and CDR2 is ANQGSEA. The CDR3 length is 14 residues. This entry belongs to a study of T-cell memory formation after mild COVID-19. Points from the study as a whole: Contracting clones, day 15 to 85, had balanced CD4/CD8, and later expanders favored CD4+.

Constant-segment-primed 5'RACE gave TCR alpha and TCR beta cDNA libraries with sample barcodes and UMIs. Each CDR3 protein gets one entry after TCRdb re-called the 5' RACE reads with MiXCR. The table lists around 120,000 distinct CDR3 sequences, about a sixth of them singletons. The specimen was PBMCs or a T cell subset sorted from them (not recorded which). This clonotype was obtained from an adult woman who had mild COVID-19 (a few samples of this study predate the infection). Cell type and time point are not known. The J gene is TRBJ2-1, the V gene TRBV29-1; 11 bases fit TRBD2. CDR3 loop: CSVDKLAGVNEQFF. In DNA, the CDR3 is TGCAGCGTTGATAAACTAGCGGGAGTCAATGAGCAGTTCTTC.